This TCR beta chain was retrieved from a study of T cell changes during pregnancy in multiple sclerosis. Data came from immunoSEQ multiplex PCR; TCRdb stores just in-frame clones and leaves some out. Here the sample spans 35,000 to 45,000 clones, 93% being singletons. The specimen was CD4+ T cells from peripheral blood mononuclear cells, collected in the first trimester of pregnancy. The receptor comes from a female donor with multiple sclerosis, enrolled in a pregnancy study.

CDR3 in DNA: TGCGCCAGCAGCAGGGGGACTAATTCACCCCTCCACTTT. It codes for CASSRGTNSPLHF. The chain combines TRBV4-3 with TRBJ1-6, with D maybe TRBD1 (6 bases). The CDR3 totals 13 residues. Germline V gives CDR1 LGHNA, CDR2 YSLEER. The V end lost 5 bases, the J end lost 6 bases, and 8 bases lay between the germline ends.